A selection of T cell receptor beta chains follows, all from one sample in a study of cytomegalovirus exposure and HLA in healthy donors. Produced via immunoSEQ multiplex PCR; TCRdb's table is partial and in-frame only. The table shows under 150,000 clones, with 70% to 85% occurring only once. Sequencing used PBMCs. Every receptor here comes from a male donor in good health and CMV-seronegative. Both conserved end residues are part of each CDR3. The D gene is left open where the match is weak. A row's size may be missing; if present it is once, few, many or a size class.

clone_size	j_call	v_call	d_call	cdr3_aa	cdr3_nt
-	TRBJ1-5	TRBV19	-	CASSMYPQAGYQPQHF	TGTGCCAGTAGTATGTATCCTCAGGCGGGGTATCAGCCCCAGCATTTT
-	TRBJ2-5	TRBV18	TRBD1	CASSPPGQVQETQYF	TGTGCCAGCTCACCACCGGGACAGGTCCAAGAGACCCAGTACTTC
-	TRBJ2-7	TRBV9	TRBD2	CASSVEGTSGVTEQYF	TGTGCCAGCAGCGTAGAAGGGACTAGCGGGGTAACCGAGCAGTACTTC
once	TRBJ2-3	TRBV18	-	CASSPTSSEGNTQYF	TGTGCCAGCTCACCAACTAGCTCCGAGGGGAATACGCAGTATTTT
-	TRBJ2-7	TRBV5-1	TRBD2	CASSSRGGAAYEQYF	TGCGCCAGCAGCTCCCGGGGGGGTGCGGCCTACGAGCAGTACTTC
-	TRBJ1-3	TRBV6-6	TRBD1	CASSHPDRVNTIYF	TGTGCCAGCAGCCACCCCGACAGGGTGAACACCATATATTTT
few	TRBJ2-1	TRBV23-1	TRBD2	CASSSRTSGRPSSYNEQFF	TGCGCCAGCAGTTCCCGGACTAGCGGGAGGCCTAGCTCCTACAATGAGCAGTTCTTC
-	TRBJ2-7	TRBV9	-	CASSAGSRAYEQYF	TGTGCCAGCAGCGCGGGGTCAAGGGCCTACGAGCAGTACTTC
once	TRBJ2-2	TRBV9	-	CASSSGQTNTGELFF	TGTGCCAGCAGCTCAGGCCAGACGAACACCGGGGAGCTGTTTTTT
-	TRBJ2-2	TRBV7-2	-	CASSLARTGELFF	TGTGCCAGCAGCTTAGCTAGAACCGGGGAGCTGTTTTTT
few	TRBJ2-7	TRBV6-6	TRBD2	CASSLNRASGSHEQYF	TGTGCCAGCAGTCTCAATAGGGCTAGCGGGAGCCACGAGCAGTACTTC
-	TRBJ2-5	TRBV27	TRBD2	CASSPQAGLYQETQYF	TGTGCCAGCAGCCCACAAGCGGGACTGTACCAAGAGACCCAGTACTTC
-	TRBJ2-5	TRBV18	-	CASSPGRGETQYF	TGTGCCAGCTCACCGGGAAGGGGAGAGACCCAGTACTTC
-	TRBJ2-2	TRBV4-2	TRBD1	CASSRADRDGGELFF	TGTGCCAGCAGCCGAGCGGACAGGGATGGCGGGGAGCTGTTTTTT
-	TRBJ2-3	TRBV5-4	-	CASRNYSTDTQYF	TGTGCCAGCAGAAACTACAGCACAGATACGCAGTATTTT
-	TRBJ2-7	TRBV11-2	TRBD2	CASSSSGSRSYEQYF	TGTGCCAGCAGCTCCAGCGGGAGTCGGTCCTACGAGCAGTACTTC
-	TRBJ2-7	TRBV2	TRBD2	CASKRGLAGAEEQYF	TGTGCCAGCAAACGGGGACTAGCGGGAGCCGAGGAGCAGTACTTC
-	TRBJ2-1	TRBV18	TRBD1	CASSPLYRGRNEQFF	TGTGCCAGCTCACCACTATACAGGGGGAGGAATGAGCAGTTCTTC
-	TRBJ2-6	TRBV7-9	-	CASSLGAGAGANVLTF	TGTGCCAGCAGCTTAGGGGCAGGGGCTGGGGCCAACGTCCTGACTTTC
-	TRBJ2-2	TRBV7-2	-	CASKGQANTGELFF	TGTGCCAGCAAGGGGCAAGCGAACACCGGGGAGCTGTTTTTT
-	TRBJ1-1	TRBV25-1	-	CASSLAGAGEAFF	TGTGCCAGCAGTCTCGCAGGGGCTGGTGAAGCTTTCTTT
-	TRBJ2-6	TRBV5-8	-	CASSLGVSGANVLTF	TGTGCCAGCAGCTTGGGAGTATCCGGGGCCAACGTCCTGACTTTC
-	TRBJ1-1	TRBV10-3	-	CAISEYSPEDEAFF	TGTGCCATCAGTGAGTATTCCCCAGAAGATGAAGCTTTCTTT
-	TRBJ1-2	TRBV10-3	TRBD1	CAISEDRDQGYTF	TGTGCCATCAGTGAAGACAGGGACCAAGGCTACACCTTC
-	TRBJ2-4	TRBV5-6	-	CASATGQAKNIQYF	TGTGCCAGTGCTACAGGGCAAGCCAAAAACATTCAGTACTTC
-	TRBJ2-5	TRBV6-6	-	CASSYSQGKETQYF	TGTGCCAGCAGTTACTCTCAGGGAAAGGAGACCCAGTACTTC
-	TRBJ1-5	TRBV30	-	CAWNFQGLGNQPQHF	TGTGCCTGGAATTTTCAGGGATTAGGGAATCAGCCCCAGCATTTT
-	TRBJ1-2	TRBV9	-	CASRSPGVRVGGYTF	TGTGCCAGCAGAAGCCCCGGGGTGCGGGTCGGTGGCTACACCTTC
-	TRBJ1-5	TRBV6-6	-	CASSPGQRGQPQHF	TGTGCCAGCAGTCCCGGACAGCGGGGGCAGCCCCAGCATTTT
-	TRBJ2-3	TRBV30	-	CAWSVIPRGWFTDTQYF	TGTGCCTGGAGTGTAATCCCGCGGGGATGGTTCACAGATACGCAGTATTTT
-	TRBJ2-3	TRBV27	TRBD1	CASSLRDRAGTDTQYF	TGTGCCAGCAGTCTCCGGGACAGGGCAGGAACAGATACGCAGTATTTT
-	TRBJ1-3	TRBV6-6	-	CASSYSNFGPADTIYF	TGTGCCAGCAGTTACTCTAACTTTGGCCCCGCGGACACCATATATTTT
once	TRBJ2-3	TRBV7-2	TRBD2	CASSPTSGGVDTQYF	TGTGCCAGCAGCCCTACTAGCGGGGGGGTTGATACGCAGTATTTT
-	TRBJ2-3	TRBV5-1	TRBD2	CASSWGLAETTDTQYF	TGCGCCAGCAGCTGGGGACTAGCGGAGACCACAGATACGCAGTATTTT
-	TRBJ2-7	TRBV7-9	-	CASSFVGRDSYSYEQYF	TGTGCCAGCAGCTTCGTGGGGCGGGACTCATACTCCTACGAGCAGTACTTC
-	TRBJ2-7	TRBV18	-	CASSSDQAGDPYEQYF	TGTGCCAGCTCATCCGACCAGGCAGGCGACCCCTACGAGCAGTACTTC
-	TRBJ2-5	TRBV7-6	-	CASTSFRGTKETQYF	TGTGCCAGCACCTCTTTCAGGGGAACTAAAGAGACCCAGTACTTC
-	TRBJ2-7	TRBV30	-	CAWSVGASIEQYF	TGTGCCTGGAGTGTTGGGGCGAGCATCGAGCAGTACTTC
-	TRBJ1-2	TRBV7-9	-	CASSLGFTTADGYTF	TGTGCCAGCAGCTTAGGGTTCACGACAGCCGATGGCTACACCTTC
-	TRBJ2-1	TRBV10-1	TRBD2	CATSASGRAYSLCEQFF	TGCGCCACCTCTGCCAGCGGGAGGGCCTATTCATTATGTGAGCAGTTCTTC
-	TRBJ1-4	TRBV27	-	CASRQGARSNEKLFF	TGTGCCAGCAGGCAGGGTGCCCGTTCTAATGAAAAACTGTTTTTT
-	TRBJ2-6	TRBV28	-	CASRTDSSGANVLTF	TGTGCCAGTAGGACTGACTCCTCTGGGGCCAACGTCCTGACTTTC